Reported below is one T cell receptor beta chain. This sample is part of a study of blood T cell repertoires in COVID-19. Study summary: Italy, Spain and the United States were the sources of the convalescent and acute COVID-19 samples.

Germline V gene sequence: CDR1 LGHDT, CDR2 YNNKEL (reference sequence). The CDR3 has 14 amino acids. V was clipped by 8 bases and J by 3 bases; unmatched bases: 8. In the source study's methods: Amplification of reference gene primers provided the estimated nucleated cell counts. The assay was immunoSEQ multiplex PCR, and TCRdb's table has in-frame clones only and misses some. V, J and clone size are taken as reported in that table, and D and trimming were inferred from the DNA itself. The sample lists more than 200,000 clones, over 75% seen once, with 7% to 7.5% in the top ten. Those who participated ranged in age from roughly 18 to 100 years and resided in about two dozen US areas.

This TCR came from a man aged 25-45 years in a cohort exposed to, infected with or recovered from COVID-19 (not recorded which). The rearrangement links TRBV3-1 (or the pseudogene TRBV3-2) to TRBJ2-7; 9 positions match TRBD2. Sequencing was performed on PBMCs or T cells enriched from blood (not recorded which). This CDR3 is CASRSGRSNYEQYF. In DNA form, the CDR3 reads TGTGCCAGCCGAAGCGGGAGGAGTAACTACGAGCAGTACTTC.